A single sample gave rise to the 12 T cell receptor beta chains below, sequenced in a study of blood T cell repertoires in COVID-19. The protocol was immunoSEQ multiplex PCR, while the TCRdb copy is restricted to in-frame clones and leaves out a portion. The table shows 150,000 to 250,000 clones, with roughly 83% occurring only once. The sequenced sample was peripheral blood. The receptors come from a woman between 35 and 50 years old with COVID-19, enrolled during active disease.

The rearrangement links TRBV5-1 to TRBJ2-3; TRBD2 aligns across 11 bases. The germline V gene has CDR1 SGHRS and CDR2 YFSETQ. The ends lost 2 bases at V and 5 bases at J; junction bases unmatched: 7. This CDR3 has 16 amino acids. CDR3 DNA sequence: TGCGCCAGCAGCTTAGTAGCGGGGGGGCCGGAAGATACGCAGTATTTT. Translating it yields CASSLVAGGPEDTQYF.

CDR3 amino acids: CAWNKRGGGELFF. The CDR3 coding sequence is TGTGCCTGGAATAAAAGGGGCGGCGGGGAGCTGTTTTTT. The chain is built from TRBV30 and TRBJ2-2, with D perhaps matching TRBD1 (5 bases). Trimming removed 4 bases at V and 7 bases at J, with 13 bases between. This CDR3 has 13 amino acids. CDR1 GTSNPN and CDR2 SVGIG come from the germline V gene (reference sequence).

This clone was detected a few times. CDR3 residues: CASSPRQHSEAFF. DNA for the CDR3: TGTGCCAGCAGTCCCCGACAGCACTCCGAAGCTTTCTTT. The V gene is TRBV25-1, the J gene TRBJ1-1; a weak D match, TRBD1 (5 bases). The ends were cut back, 5 bases at V and 8 bases at J, with 15 bases in the middle. This CDR3 region has 13 residues. Germline assignment: CDR1 MGHDK and CDR2 SYGVNS.

V usage is TRBV27 and J usage is TRBJ2-5; 8 bases align to TRBD1. The CDR3 is made up of 13 amino acids. With V trimmed by 6 bases and J by 5 bases, 5 bases remained unmatched. CDR1 is MNHEY, CDR2 SMNVEV, per germline (reference sequence). This chain's CDR3 is CASRITGGETQYF. CDR3 DNA: TGTGCCAGCAGGATAACAGGGGGGGAGACCCAGTACTTC.

This clone is a singleton in its sample. The chain couples TRBV6-5 to TRBJ1-2; no firm D call. The germline CDR1 and CDR2 sequences are MNHEY and SVGAGI. This CDR3 has 15 residues. Trimming took off 6 bases at V and 6 bases at J, with 20 bases between the two ends. CDR3 region: CASRIQLGGGNGYTF. The CDR3 coding sequence is TGTGCCAGCAGAATACAGTTAGGAGGAGGGAATGGCTACACCTTC.

J is TRBJ2-1 and V is TRBV5-1; 16 nucleotides agree with TRBD2. This CDR3 has 18 residues. CDR1 is SGHRS and CDR2 is YFSETQ in the germline V gene. Unmatched junction bases numbered 5, after V lost 4 bases and J lost 1 base. The CDR3 here is CASSTGLAGGPSYNEQFF. In DNA, the CDR3 is TGCGCCAGCAGCACGGGACTAGCGGGAGGGCCTTCCTACAATGAGCAGTTCTTC.

This clone was found many times. This chain links TRBV29-1 with TRBJ2-5, with D hard to call. The germline V gene has CDR1 SQVTM and CDR2 ANQGSEA. Trimming cost V 5 bases and J 0 bases, with 7 bases left between them. The CDR3 is 12 amino acids. CDR3: CSVRRDQETQYF. The CDR3 nucleotides are TGCAGCGTTCGCCGGGACCAAGAGACCCAGTACTTC.

This clone came up a few times. The chain employs TRBV6-5 and TRBJ1-1; 9 bases line up with TRBD1. The CDR3 loop spans 14 amino acids. Germline-derived CDR1 and CDR2 are MNHEY and SVGAGI. The ends lost 4 bases at V and 1 base at J; junction bases unmatched: 1. The CDR3 coding sequence is TGTGCCAGCAGTTGGACAGGGGAGAACACTGAAGCTTTCTTT. Translation: CASSWTGENTEAFF.

DNA for the CDR3: TGTGCCAGCAGCTTAGTCATTTCAGGGGCTGAAGCTTTCTTT. Protein product: CASSLVISGAEAFF. The rearrangement joins TRBV7-8 to TRBJ1-1; D may be TRBD1 (6 bases). Trimming cost V 1 base and J 6 bases, with 12 bases left between them. The CDR3 length is 14 residues. Germline assignment: CDR1 SGHVS and CDR2 FQNEAQ.

The rearrangement links TRBV6-4 to TRBJ2-3; D is possibly TRBD1 (8 bases). Germline CDR1 reads MRHNA; CDR2 reads SNTAGT. With 6 bases removed from V and 3 bases from J, the gap between germline ends came to 13 bases. The CDR3 is 14 residues long. CDR3 sequence (DNA): TGTGCCAGCAGCCCACAGGGGGGGACAGATACGCAGTATTTT. Translated, it gives CASSPQGGTDTQYF.

The CDR3 DNA follows: TGTGCCAGCAGCAACACTGGGGGCGCCCTAAGCTACACCTTC. Translated, it gives CASSNTGGALSYTF. This chain joins TRBV6-5 and TRBJ1-2, with D possibly being TRBD1 (6 bases). This CDR3 is built from 14 residues. Germline V gives CDR1 MNHEY, CDR2 SVGAGI. V was trimmed by 6 bases and J by 9 bases, leaving 20 bases between them.

The chain employs TRBV7-9 and TRBJ1-6; tentative D call: TRBD1 (6 bases). Germline CDR1 and CDR2: SEHNR and FQNEAQ (reference sequence). The CDR3 runs to 15 residues. V lost 1 base to trimming and J lost 7 bases, with 11 bases between them. CDR3 sequence reads: CASSLGRQGNSPLHF. CDR3 DNA sequence: TGTGCCAGCAGCTTAGGTCGCCAGGGGAATTCACCCCTCCACTTT.